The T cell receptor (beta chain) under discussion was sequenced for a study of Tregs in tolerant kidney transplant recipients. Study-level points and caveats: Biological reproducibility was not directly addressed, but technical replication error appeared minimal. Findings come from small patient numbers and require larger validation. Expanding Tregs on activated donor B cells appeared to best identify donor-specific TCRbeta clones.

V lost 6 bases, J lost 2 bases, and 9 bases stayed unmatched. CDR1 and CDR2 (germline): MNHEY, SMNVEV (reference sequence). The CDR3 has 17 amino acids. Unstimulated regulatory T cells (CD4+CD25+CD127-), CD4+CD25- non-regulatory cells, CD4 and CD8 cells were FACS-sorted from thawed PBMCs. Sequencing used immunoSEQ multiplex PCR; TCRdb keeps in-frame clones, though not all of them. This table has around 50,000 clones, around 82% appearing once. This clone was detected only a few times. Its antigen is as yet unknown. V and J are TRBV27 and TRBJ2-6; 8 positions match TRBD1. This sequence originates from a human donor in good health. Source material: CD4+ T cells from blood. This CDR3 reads CASRARGPFAGANVLTF. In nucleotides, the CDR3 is TGTGCCAGCAGGGCCAGGGGGCCCTTCGCTGGGGCCAACGTCCTGACTTTC.